Below, 18 T cell receptor beta chains from the same sample are listed, as sequenced in a study of blood T cell repertoires in COVID-19. The data were produced by immunoSEQ multiplex PCR, yet TCRdb's version contains in-frame clones alone and is incomplete. There are fewer than 55,000 clones in the sample; 80% to 90% occur only once, and roughly 2.7% lies in the top ten. Sequenced material: peripheral blood. The receptors here all came from a woman aged 55-70 years with acute or convalescent COVID-19.

V gene TRBV6-5 combines with J gene TRBJ1-5, with 9 bases lining up with TRBD1. This CDR3 comprises 14 residues. Germline loops: CDR1 MNHEY, CDR2 SVGAGI. V was clipped by 5 bases and J by 8 bases; unmatched bases: 7. Here the CDR3 DNA reads TGTGCCAGCAGTCCCGGGACAGGGTTCGAGCCCCAGCATTTT. Translation: CASSPGTGFEPQHF.

V usage is TRBV7-3 and J usage is TRBJ2-3; TRBD1 agrees at 10 bases. V lost 5 bases, J lost 6 bases, and 5 bases stayed unmatched. The CDR3 runs to 14 residues. The V gene's germline CDR1 is SGHTA and CDR2 FQGTGA. The CDR3 loop reads CASSRQGAEDTQYF. DNA of the CDR3: TGTGCCAGCAGCAGACAGGGGGCAGAGGATACGCAGTATTTT.

This sequence joins TRBV27 and TRBJ1-4, with 9 bases aligning to TRBD1. The CDR3 is 14 amino acids. Trimming at V came to 7 bases and at J to 13 bases, leaving 13 bases not matched to a gene. From germline, CDR1 is MNHEY and CDR2 SMNVEV (reference sequence). CDR3 sequence: CASKTGTGSKILFF. In DNA form, the CDR3 reads TGTGCCAGCAAAACCGGGACAGGGAGTAAGATACTGTTTTTT. Using reference TRBV27 and TRBJ1-4 for the parts outside the CDR3, the full variable domain is EAQVTQNPRYLITVTGKKLTVTCSQNMNHEYMSWYRQDPGLGLRQIYYSMNVEVTDKGDVPEGYKVSRKEKRNFPLILESPSPNQTSLYFCASKTGTGSKILFFGSGTQLSVL.

The chain joins TRBV3-1 (or the pseudogene TRBV3-2) to TRBJ2-1, with TRBD2 as a possible D gene (6 bases). V gave up 4 bases and J gave up 4 bases, with 8 bases separating them. The CDR3 is 13 residues long. Germline CDR1 and CDR2: LGHDT and YNNKEL (reference sequence). CDR3 nucleotide sequence: TGTGCCAGCAGCCCTCGGGGGTACAATGAGCAGTTCTTC. As protein: CASSPRGYNEQFF.

The chain links TRBV27 to TRBJ1-6, with D possibly matching TRBD1 (6 bases). The CDR3 totals 17 residues. V lost 2 bases, J lost 0 bases, and 11 bases lay in between. Germline CDR1 reads MNHEY; CDR2 reads SMNVEV (reference sequence). CDR3 amino acids: CASSLITGFSYNSPLHF. Written as DNA, the CDR3 is TGTGCCAGCAGTTTAATTACAGGGTTCTCCTATAATTCACCCCTCCACTTT.

The CDR3 reads CASSVWDRAYEQYF. The CDR3 coding sequence is TGTGCCAGCAGCGTATGGGACAGGGCTTACGAGCAGTACTTC. The chain employs TRBV5-4 and TRBJ2-7; 9 bases agree with TRBD1. This CDR3 is built from 14 residues. V was clipped by 4 bases and J by 4 bases; unmatched bases: 6. In germline, CDR1 is SGHNT, CDR2 YYREEE (reference sequence).

J is TRBJ1-4 and V is TRBV2; TRBD1 is a possible D gene (6 bases). CDR3 length: 15 amino acids. V lost 1 base and J lost 4, with 10 bases in between. The germline V gene has CDR1 SNHLY and CDR2 FYNNEI. The CDR3, as DNA: TGTGCCAGCAGTGAAGGAGGGGGTGGTAATGAAAAACTGTTTTTT. This sequence encodes CASSEGGGGNEKLFF.

This chain uses TRBV5-1 with TRBJ2-3; TRBD1 might be the D (7 bases). V gave up 0 bases and J gave up 2 bases, with 19 bases separating them. CDR1 is SGHRS and CDR2 is YFSETQ in the germline V gene. The CDR3 is 18 amino acids. DNA for the CDR3: TGCGCCAGCAGCTTGGCGTGGGTAGCAGGGGGGCTCACAGATACGCAGTATTTT. As protein: CASSLAWVAGGLTDTQYF.

This clone appeared a few times. The chain links TRBV12-3 or TRBV12-4 to TRBJ1-2; no reliable D call. Trimming took off 0 bases at V and 8 bases at J, with 10 bases between the two ends. The CDR3 covers 13 residues. The CDR3 sequence is CASSLAGVRGYTF. The CDR3 DNA reads TGTGCCAGCAGTTTAGCCGGGGTGCGGGGCTACACCTTC.

The gene calls are TRBV11-2 and TRBJ1-2, with D unclear. Trimming shortened V by 5 bases and J by 8 bases, and 21 bases separated the two germline ends. This CDR3 is 15 amino acids long. Germline lookup yields CDR1 SGHAT and CDR2 FQNNGV. DNA of the CDR3: TGTGCCAGCAGCCTTGGGCCTTCTCTTCCCACCGGCTACACCTTC. Residues: CASSLGPSLPTGYTF.

This clone was seen once. The chain has TRBV6-1 and TRBJ2-5; 12 bases are a match to TRBD1. Germline loops: CDR1 MNHNS, CDR2 SASEGT. V shed 1 base, J shed 5 bases, and the junction held 5 bases outside the gene matches. The CDR3 loop spans 16 amino acids. CDR3 region: CASSEVGQGAGETQYF. CDR3 in DNA: TGTGCCAGCAGTGAAGTGGGACAGGGGGCGGGGGAGACCCAGTACTTC.

This chain joins TRBV11-2 and TRBJ2-7; D gene ambiguous. Germline CDR1 reads SGHAT; CDR2 reads FQNNGV. V was trimmed by 1 base and J by 2 bases, leaving 6 bases between them. The CDR3 length is 13 residues. CDR3 bases: TGTGCCAGCAGCTTAGCCAGGACCTACGAGCAGTACTTC. Its protein is CASSLARTYEQYF.

The chain links TRBV30 to TRBJ1-5; 7 bases fit TRBD1. The germline V gene encodes CDR1 GTSNPN and CDR2 SVGIG (reference sequence). The CDR3 has 13 residues. Germline trimming cut 0 bases from V and 7 bases from J; bases unmatched to any gene: 3. Here the CDR3 reads CAWSVAGGQPQHF. DNA for the CDR3: TGTGCCTGGAGTGTAGCAGGGGGGCAGCCCCAGCATTTT.

The chain links TRBV29-1 to TRBJ2-1, with TRBD1 matching 9 bases. J lost 7 bases, V lost 2 bases, and 9 bases had no gene match. Germline-derived CDR1 and CDR2 are SQVTM and ANQGSEA. The CDR3 spans 15 residues. CDR3 sequence reads: CSVERGQGRGNEQFF. The CDR3 DNA reads TGCAGCGTTGAACGCGGACAGGGGCGTGGAAATGAGCAGTTCTTC.

V is TRBV5-4 and J is TRBJ2-3; 11 nucleotides agree with TRBD2. The CDR3 runs to 15 residues. J was trimmed by 3 bases and V by 3 bases; bases with no gene match: 3. The V gene's germline CDR1 is SGHNT and CDR2 YYREEE (reference sequence). The CDR3 loop reads CASSSPSGGTDTQYF. The CDR3 DNA follows: TGTGCCAGCAGCTCTCCTAGCGGGGGGACAGATACGCAGTATTTT.

The table lists this clone with a few counts. The gene calls are TRBV29-1 and TRBJ1-2; D is unresolved. The V gene lost 1 base and the J gene lost 3 bases, with 3 bases spanning the gap. Germline V gene data show CDR1 as SQVTM and CDR2 as ANQGSEA. This CDR3 comprises 11 residues. CDR3 in amino acids: CSVEVDYGYTF. The CDR3 bases are TGCAGCGTTGAAGTAGACTATGGCTACACCTTC.

The rearrangement joins TRBV2 to TRBJ1-5; 9 bases match TRBD1. The CDR3 runs 15 residues. J was trimmed by 5 bases and V by 5 bases; bases with no gene match: 7. Germline CDR1 reads SNHLY; CDR2 reads FYNNEI. The CDR3 reads CASSPDRGGDQPQHF. CDR3 bases: TGTGCCAGCAGTCCGGACAGGGGAGGCGATCAGCCCCAGCATTTT.

J is TRBJ2-7 and V is TRBV27; TRBD1 aligns across 8 bases. The CDR3 loop spans 15 amino acids. The germline V gene has CDR1 MNHEY and CDR2 SMNVEV (reference sequence). Losses at the gene ends were 5 bases for V and 5 bases for J; bases not matched to a gene: 11. This CDR3 is CASSHIRTGNHEQYF. The CDR3 DNA is TGTGCCAGCAGTCATATTAGGACAGGGAACCACGAGCAGTACTTC.